Here is one T cell receptor beta chain with its context. Its antigen is unidentified. Mouse gene names apply. The read halts 4 residues ahead of the CDR3 end, with the missing end drawn from the germline J gene. This same CDR3 is encoded by further DNA sequences in the sample. This entry comes from a study of CD8+ T cells in alopecia areata. Study-level information: C3H/HeJ graft donors with spontaneous alopecia, aged about 6-12 months, supplied skin that was transplanted onto female C3H/HeJ mice aged about 7-10 weeks. Findings and caveats of the study: Sequences from scalp samples also cover resident alphabeta T cells of normal skin. Lesional scalp, especially alopecia totalis/universalis, showed higher clonality than normal scalp. Patients shared TCRs less clearly than mice did, possibly owing to HLA.

Separation of pooled cutaneous lymph node cells was by sorting with CD4, CD8alpha, NKG2D, NKG2ACE and other markers. cDNA prepared by RNA extraction and subsequent reverse transcription served as the template for sequencing. Sequenced by immunoSEQ multiplex PCR; TCRdb stores in-frame clones only, minus some. The repertoire consists of more than 250,000 clones, none detected only once. There are 11 residues in the CDR3. V lost 3 bases and J lost 3, with 2 bases in between. Germline-derived CDR1 and CDR2 are FNHDT and SITEND (reference sequence). Sequenced material: CD4+ T cells sorted from a lymph node. The rearrangement joins TRBV19 to TRBJ2-5; D is uncertain. The sequence came from a C3H/HeJ mouse with alopecia areata. For this strain, the MHC haplotype corresponds to H2-k. CDR3: CASSRQDTQYF. CDR3 DNA (partial): TGTGCCAGCAGTAGGCAAGAC.